Detailed here is one TCR beta chain. It was during active infection that Seattle patients were enrolled and then longitudinally followed. The record originates from a study of blood T cell repertoires in COVID-19. Overall study context: Acute-phase and convalescent COVID-19 samples originated in the United States, Italy and Spain. From T cells, B-cell-depleted T cells, or PBMCs came the material, which was cDNA or gDNA.

V lost 4 bases and J lost 4, with 7 bases in between. The CDR3 is 12 residues long. Germline values: CDR1 PRHDT, CDR2 FYEKMQ (reference sequence). How the authors handled the data: The authors estimated nucleated cell counts from reference gene primer amplification. Some clones are missing from TCRdb's copy, which holds only in-frame ones; the method was immunoSEQ multiplex PCR. V and J calls and clone size come straight from that table; D and trimming were deduced from the DNA. The profile shows fewer than 350,000 clones, less than 90% of them singletons. Sample: peripheral blood. The chain recombines TRBV13 with TRBJ1-2, with D uncertain. This TCR derives from a woman in her 30s with COVID-19, enrolled during active disease. The DNA for the CDR3 is TGTGCCAGCAGCTCCCCCGGCTATGGCTACACCTTC. Protein product: CASSSPGYGYTF.